One and the same sample provided the 8 T cell receptor beta chains below, sequenced in a study of cytomegalovirus exposure and HLA in healthy donors. The PCR made use of 60 Vbeta and 13 Jbeta primers. TCRdb's copy holds only in-frame clones and misses some; the assay was immunoSEQ multiplex PCR. Among about 200,000 clones listed, about 80% were seen once. Sequencing was performed on PBMCs. The receptor set was obtained from a woman aged 25 to 39 in good health and CMV-seronegative.

The gene calls are TRBV4-1 and TRBJ1-2; TRBD1 aligns across 7 bases. CDR1 and CDR2 (germline): MGHRA, YSYEKL. This CDR3 is built from 17 residues. V lost 0 bases to trimming and J lost 5 bases; unmatched junction nucleotides: 12. CDR3 coding DNA: TGCGCCAGCAGCCAAGATCAACGAGGGGGCGCCTTTTATGGCTACACCTTC. It encodes CASSQDQRGGAFYGYTF.

The chain links TRBV28 to TRBJ2-7; 8 nucleotides match TRBD2. The germline V gene has CDR1 MDHEN and CDR2 SYDVKM. V lost 5 bases, J lost 2 bases, and 11 bases stayed unmatched. The CDR3 is made up of 16 amino acids. The CDR3, as DNA: TGTGCCAGCAGTCCCGTTGACGGGGGGGCCACCTACGAGCAGTACTTC. Residues: CASSPVDGGATYEQYF.

The chain couples TRBV4-2 to TRBJ2-1; D unresolved. This CDR3 is built from 15 residues. Germline V CDR1 and CDR2: LGHNA, YNFKEQ. The ends were cut back, 4 bases at V and 2 bases at J, with 12 bases in the middle. In DNA, the CDR3 is TGTGCCAGCAGCCCGCTAGTAGTAACCTACAATGAGCAGTTCTTC. It encodes CASSPLVVTYNEQFF.

The chain links TRBV6-5 to TRBJ2-7, with TRBD2 as a possible D gene (5 bases). CDR3 length: 11 residues. Trimming removed 4 bases from V and 6 bases from J, with 7 bases in between. Germline assignment: CDR1 MNHEY and CDR2 SVGAGI. CDR3 residues: CASSFGGEQYF. In DNA form, the CDR3 reads TGTGCCAGCAGTTTCGGAGGCGAGCAGTACTTC.

This chain links TRBV5-6 with TRBJ1-1; no clear D. This CDR3 is built from 13 residues. The V gene's germline CDR1 is SGHDT and CDR2 YYEEEE. Trimming removed 5 bases at V and 0 bases at J, with 8 bases between. CDR3: CASSFRMNTEAFF. DNA for the CDR3: TGTGCCAGCAGTTTCAGGATGAACACTGAAGCTTTCTTT.

The chain has TRBV5-4 and TRBJ1-4; 7 bases align to TRBD1. This CDR3 region has 13 residues. V trimming: 10 bases; J trimming: 2 bases; junction bases outside the gene matches: 5. Germline V gene data show CDR1 as SGHNT and CDR2 as YYREEE (reference sequence). Here the CDR3 reads CAASQGTNEKLFF. CDR3 coding DNA: TGTGCCGCTTCACAGGGGACTAATGAAAAACTGTTTTTT.

This chain links TRBV5-1 with TRBJ2-1, with 7 bases matching TRBD1. V lost 0 bases to trimming and J lost 4 bases; unmatched junction nucleotides: 4. Germline V gene data show CDR1 as SGHRS and CDR2 as YFSETQ. The CDR3 has 15 amino acids. For the CDR3, the DNA is TGCGCCAGCAGCTTGGGTGACAGGGCGTACAATGAGCAGTTCTTC. This codes for CASSLGDRAYNEQFF.

This sequence joins TRBV29-1 and TRBJ1-2; no definite D call. The CDR3 extends over 13 amino acids. V shed 2 bases and J shed 6 bases, with 13 bases lying between them. Germline CDR1 SQVTM, CDR2 ANQGSEA. The CDR3 is CSVEHLASDGYTF. In nucleotides, the CDR3 is TGCAGCGTTGAACATCTGGCAAGCGATGGCTACACCTTC.